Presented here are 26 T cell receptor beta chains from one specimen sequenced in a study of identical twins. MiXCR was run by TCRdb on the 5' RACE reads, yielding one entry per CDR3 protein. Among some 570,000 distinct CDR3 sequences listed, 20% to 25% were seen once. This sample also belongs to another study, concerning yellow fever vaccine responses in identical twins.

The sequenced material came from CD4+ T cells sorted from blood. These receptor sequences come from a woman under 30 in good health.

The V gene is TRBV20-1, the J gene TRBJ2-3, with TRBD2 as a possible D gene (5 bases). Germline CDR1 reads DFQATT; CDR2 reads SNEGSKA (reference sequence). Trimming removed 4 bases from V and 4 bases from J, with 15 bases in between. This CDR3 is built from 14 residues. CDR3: CSATEFGGPDTQYF. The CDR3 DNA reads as TGCAGTGCTACAGAGTTTGGCGGGCCAGATACGCAGTATTTT.

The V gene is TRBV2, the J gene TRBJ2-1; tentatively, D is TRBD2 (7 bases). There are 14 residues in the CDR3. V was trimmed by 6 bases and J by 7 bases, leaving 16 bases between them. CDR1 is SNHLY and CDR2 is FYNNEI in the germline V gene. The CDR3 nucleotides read TGTGCCAGCAGAGGGGGGGCGATTGGGAATGAGCAGTTCTTC. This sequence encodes CASRGGAIGNEQFF. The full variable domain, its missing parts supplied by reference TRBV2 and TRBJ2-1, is EPEVTQTPSHQVTQMGQEVILRCVPISNHLYFYWYRQILGQKVEFLVSFYNNEISEKSEIFDDQFSVERPDGSNFTLKIRSTKLEDSAMYFCASRGGAIGNEQFFGPGTRLTVL.

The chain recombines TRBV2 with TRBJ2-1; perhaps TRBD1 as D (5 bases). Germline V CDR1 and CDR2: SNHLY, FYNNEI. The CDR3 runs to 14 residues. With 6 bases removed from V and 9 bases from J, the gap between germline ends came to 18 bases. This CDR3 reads CASSPGIESAEQFF. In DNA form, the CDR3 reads TGTGCCAGCAGCCCAGGGATTGAATCCGCTGAGCAGTTCTTC.

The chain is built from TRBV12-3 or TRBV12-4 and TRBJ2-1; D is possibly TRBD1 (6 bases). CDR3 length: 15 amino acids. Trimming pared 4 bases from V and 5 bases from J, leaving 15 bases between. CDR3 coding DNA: TGTGCCAGCAGTTATTTTAGGACAGCGCACAATGAGCAGTTCTTC. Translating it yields CASSYFRTAHNEQFF.

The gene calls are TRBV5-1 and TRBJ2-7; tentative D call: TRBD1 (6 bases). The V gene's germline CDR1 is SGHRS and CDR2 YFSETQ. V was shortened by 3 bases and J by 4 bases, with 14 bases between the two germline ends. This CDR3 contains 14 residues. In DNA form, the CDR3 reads TGCGCCAGCAGCTCCCGGGACAATCGATACGAGCAGTACTTC. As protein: CASSSRDNRYEQYF.

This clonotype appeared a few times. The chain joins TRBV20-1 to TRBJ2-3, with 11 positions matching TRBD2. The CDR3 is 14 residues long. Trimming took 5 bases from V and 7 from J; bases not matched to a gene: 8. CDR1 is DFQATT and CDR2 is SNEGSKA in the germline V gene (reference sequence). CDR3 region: CSALTSGRGNTQYF. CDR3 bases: TGCAGTGCTCTTACTAGCGGGAGAGGGAATACGCAGTATTTT.

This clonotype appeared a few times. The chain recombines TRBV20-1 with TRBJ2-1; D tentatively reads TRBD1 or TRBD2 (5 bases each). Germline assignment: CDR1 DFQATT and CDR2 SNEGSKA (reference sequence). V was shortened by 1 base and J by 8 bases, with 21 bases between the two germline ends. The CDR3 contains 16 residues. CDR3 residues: CSARGLIGDVGDEQFF. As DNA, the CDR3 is TGCAGTGCTAGAGGATTAATAGGGGACGTTGGCGATGAGCAGTTCTTC.

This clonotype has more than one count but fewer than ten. As DNA, the CDR3 is TGCGCCAGCAGTGAAGTTAGCGGGTACTCCTACGAGCAGTACTTC. Its protein product is CASSEVSGYSYEQYF. The chain employs TRBV10-2 and TRBJ2-7; 7 bases fit TRBD2. The CDR3 runs 15 residues. Germline V lookup: CDR1 WSHSY, CDR2 SAAADI. V lost 3 bases and J lost 0; bases outside the gene matches: 5.

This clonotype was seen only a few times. The CDR3 protein is CASSQIQGVRVTDTQYF. The CDR3 coding sequence is TGCGCCAGCAGCCAGATACAGGGGGTTCGGGTCACAGATACGCAGTATTTT. This sequence joins TRBV4-1 and TRBJ2-3, with 8 bases fitting TRBD1. Germline V gene sequence: CDR1 MGHRA, CDR2 YSYEKL. The CDR3 spans 17 residues. V lost 3 bases, J lost 2 bases, and 10 bases stayed unmatched.

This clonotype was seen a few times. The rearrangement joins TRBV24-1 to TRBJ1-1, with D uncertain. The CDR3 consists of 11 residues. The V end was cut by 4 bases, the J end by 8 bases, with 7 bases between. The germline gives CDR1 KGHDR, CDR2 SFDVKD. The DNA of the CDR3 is TGTGCCACCAGTGAGGCAGGAGAAGCTTTCTTT. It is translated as CATSEAGEAFF.

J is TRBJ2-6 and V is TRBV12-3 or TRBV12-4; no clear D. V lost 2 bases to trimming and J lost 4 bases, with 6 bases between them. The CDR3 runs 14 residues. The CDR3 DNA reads TGTGCCAGCAGTTTATTCGCAGGGGCCAACGTCCTGACTTTC. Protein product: CASSLFAGANVLTF.

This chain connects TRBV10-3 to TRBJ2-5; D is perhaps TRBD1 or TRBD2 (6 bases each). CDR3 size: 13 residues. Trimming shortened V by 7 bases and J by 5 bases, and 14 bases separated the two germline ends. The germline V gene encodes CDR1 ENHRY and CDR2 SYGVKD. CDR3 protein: CAINGGRVETQYF. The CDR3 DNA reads TGTGCCATCAATGGGGGGCGCGTTGAGACCCAGTACTTC.

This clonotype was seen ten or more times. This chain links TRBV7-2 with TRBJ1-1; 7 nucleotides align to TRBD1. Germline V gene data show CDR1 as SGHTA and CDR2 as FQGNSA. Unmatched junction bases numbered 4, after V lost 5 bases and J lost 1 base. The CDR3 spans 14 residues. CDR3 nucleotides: TGTGCCAGCAGCCACAGGACAGGGAACACTGAAGCTTTCTTT. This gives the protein CASSHRTGNTEAFF.

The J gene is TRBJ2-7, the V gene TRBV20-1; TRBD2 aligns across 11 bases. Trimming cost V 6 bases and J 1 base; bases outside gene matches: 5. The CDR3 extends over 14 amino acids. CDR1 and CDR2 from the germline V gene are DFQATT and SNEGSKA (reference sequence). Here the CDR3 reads CSAPLAGGSYEQYF. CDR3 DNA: TGCAGTGCCCCTCTAGCGGGAGGATCCTACGAGCAGTACTTC.

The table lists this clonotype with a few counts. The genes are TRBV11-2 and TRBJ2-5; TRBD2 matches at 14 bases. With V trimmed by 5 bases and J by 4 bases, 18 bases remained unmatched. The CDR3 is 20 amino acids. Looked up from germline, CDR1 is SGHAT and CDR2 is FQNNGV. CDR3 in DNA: TGTGCCAGCAGCCCCGCAACCACCGGGACTAGCGGGAGTTTAGGAGAGACCCAGTACTTC. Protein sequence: CASSPATTGTSGSLGETQYF.

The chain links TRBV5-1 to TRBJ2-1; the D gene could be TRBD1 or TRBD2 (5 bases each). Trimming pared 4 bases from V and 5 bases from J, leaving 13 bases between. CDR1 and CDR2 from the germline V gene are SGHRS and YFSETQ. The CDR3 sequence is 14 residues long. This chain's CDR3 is CASSTGGNNNEQFF. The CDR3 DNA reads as TGCGCCAGCAGCACAGGAGGAAACAACAATGAGCAGTTCTTC. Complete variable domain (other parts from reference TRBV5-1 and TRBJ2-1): KAGVTQTPRYLIKTRGQQVTLSCSPISGHRSVSWYQQTPGQGLQFLFEYFSETQRNKGNFPGRFSGRQFSNSRSEMNVSTLELGDSALYLCASSTGGNNNEQFFGPGTRLTVL.

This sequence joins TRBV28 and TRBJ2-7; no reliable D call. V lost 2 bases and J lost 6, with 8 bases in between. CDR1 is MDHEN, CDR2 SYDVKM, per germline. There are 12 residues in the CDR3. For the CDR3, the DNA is TGTGCCAGCAGTTTAGCAGCCTCCGAGCAGTACTTC. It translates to CASSLAASEQYF.

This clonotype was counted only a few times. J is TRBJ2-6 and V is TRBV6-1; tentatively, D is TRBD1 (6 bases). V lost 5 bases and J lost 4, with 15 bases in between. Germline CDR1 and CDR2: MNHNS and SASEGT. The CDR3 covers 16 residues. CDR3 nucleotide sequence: TGTGCCAGCAGTCCCAACTCAGGGGCCGGGGCCAACGTCCTGACTTTC. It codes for CASSPNSGAGANVLTF.

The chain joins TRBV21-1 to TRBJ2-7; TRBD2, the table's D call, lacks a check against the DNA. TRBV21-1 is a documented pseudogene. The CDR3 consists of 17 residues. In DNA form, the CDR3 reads TGTGCCAGCAGCCGGACTAGCGGGAGGACCAGCTCCTACGAGCAGTACTTC. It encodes CASSRTSGRTSSYEQYF.

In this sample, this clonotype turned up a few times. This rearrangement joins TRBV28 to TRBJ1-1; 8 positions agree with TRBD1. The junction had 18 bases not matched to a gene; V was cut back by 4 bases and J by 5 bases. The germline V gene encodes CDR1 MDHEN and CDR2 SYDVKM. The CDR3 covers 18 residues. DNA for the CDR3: TGTGCCAGCAGTTCCCCACGGACAGGGCGAGGTCTTAGGACTGAAGCTTTCTTT. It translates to CASSSPRTGRGLRTEAFF.

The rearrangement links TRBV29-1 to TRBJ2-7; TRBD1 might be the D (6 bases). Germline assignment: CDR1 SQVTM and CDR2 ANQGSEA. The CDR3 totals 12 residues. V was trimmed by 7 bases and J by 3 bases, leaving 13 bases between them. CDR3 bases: TGCAGCGGGGGGCATGGGTTCTACGAGCAGTACTTC. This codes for CSGGHGFYEQYF.

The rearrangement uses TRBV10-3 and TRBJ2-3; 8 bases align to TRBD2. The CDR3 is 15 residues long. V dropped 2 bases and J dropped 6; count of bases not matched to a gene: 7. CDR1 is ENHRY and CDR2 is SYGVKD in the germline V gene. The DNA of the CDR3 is TGTGCCATCAGTGAGACTAGCGGCATCACGGATACGCAGTATTTT. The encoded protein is CAISETSGITDTQYF.

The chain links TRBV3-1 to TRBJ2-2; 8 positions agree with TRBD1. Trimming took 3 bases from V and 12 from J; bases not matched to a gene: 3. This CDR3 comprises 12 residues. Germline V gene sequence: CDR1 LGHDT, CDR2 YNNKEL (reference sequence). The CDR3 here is CASSHAGGKLFF. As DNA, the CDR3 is TGTGCCAGCAGCCATGCAGGGGGCAAGCTGTTTTTT.

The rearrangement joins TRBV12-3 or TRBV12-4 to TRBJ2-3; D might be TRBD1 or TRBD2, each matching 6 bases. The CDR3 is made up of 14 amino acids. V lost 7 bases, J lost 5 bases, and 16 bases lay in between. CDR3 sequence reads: CASKLGGRLDTQYF. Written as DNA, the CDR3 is TGTGCCAGCAAACTGGGGGGCCGGTTAGATACGCAGTATTTT.

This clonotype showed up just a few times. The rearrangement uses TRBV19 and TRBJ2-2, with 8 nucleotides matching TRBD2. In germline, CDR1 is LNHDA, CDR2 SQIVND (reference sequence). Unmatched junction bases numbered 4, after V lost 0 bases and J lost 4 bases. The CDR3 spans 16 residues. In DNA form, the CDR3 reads TGTGCCAGTAGTATAGATCTGCTAGCGGGCACCGGGGAGCTGTTTTTT. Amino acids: CASSIDLLAGTGELFF.

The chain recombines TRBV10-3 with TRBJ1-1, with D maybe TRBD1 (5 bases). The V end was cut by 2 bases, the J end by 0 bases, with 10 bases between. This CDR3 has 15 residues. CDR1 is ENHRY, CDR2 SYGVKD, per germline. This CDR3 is CAISETGLLNTEAFF. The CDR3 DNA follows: TGTGCCATCAGTGAGACGGGACTTCTGAACACTGAAGCTTTCTTT.